This T cell receptor (beta chain) was identified during a study of T cell changes during pregnancy in multiple sclerosis (dated by TCRdb to the late 2010s). Notes on the research overall: Changes in the T cell repertoire over the course of pregnancy were examined in this study in women with multiple sclerosis.

The method behind the library was the immunoSEQ multiplex PCR assay. TCRdb took over this immuneACCESS table, retaining in-frame rearrangements with V and J assigned. Such tables are incomplete; in checked studies, under half of the missing clones stem from an unresolved V gene, and the remainder is unexplained. The sample contains over 60,000 clones, around nine tenths of them found a single time. Clones ranked in the top ten supply about 0.27% of the sample. A note on this clone: Its antigen is unknown. Base qualities are not at hand, and no much larger clone is one base apart.

The germline V gene supplies CDR1 LGHNA and CDR2 YSLEER. Between the V and J ends, shortened by 4 bases and 5 bases respectively, the junction contains 14 bases. The CDR3 spans 14 residues, from the cysteine through the phenylalanine. Just the 42-base CDR3 DNA is kept, in frame starting at base 1. This specimen consisted of CD4+ T cells from peripheral blood mononuclear cells, obtained in the third trimester of pregnancy. The chain is assembled from TRBV4-3 and TRBJ2-5, and perhaps TRBD2 as D gene, on 5 matching bases. The TCR originated in a female donor in good health, enrolled as a control in a pregnancy study. The CDR3 sequence is CASSPRGPGETQYF. The DNA sequence is TGCGCCAGCAGCCCCCGAGGACCGGGGGAGACCCAGTACTTC.